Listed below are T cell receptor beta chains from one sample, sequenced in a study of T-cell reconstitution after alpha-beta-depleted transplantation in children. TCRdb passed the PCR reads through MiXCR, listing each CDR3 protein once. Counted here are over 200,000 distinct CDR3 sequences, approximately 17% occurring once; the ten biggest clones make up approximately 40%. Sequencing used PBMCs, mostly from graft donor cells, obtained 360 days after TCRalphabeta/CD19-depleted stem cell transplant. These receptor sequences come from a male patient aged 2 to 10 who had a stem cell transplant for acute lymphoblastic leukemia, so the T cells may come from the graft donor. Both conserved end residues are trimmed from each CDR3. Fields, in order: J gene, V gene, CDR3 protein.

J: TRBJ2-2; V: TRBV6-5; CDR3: ASSYSGVSNTGELF
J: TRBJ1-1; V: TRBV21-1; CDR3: ASSTGTTKEAF
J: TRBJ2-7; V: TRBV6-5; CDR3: ASSYTFAAGAAYEQY
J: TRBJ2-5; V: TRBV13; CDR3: ASSLGAGGTQETQY
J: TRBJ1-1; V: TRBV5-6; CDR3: ASSLDRMNTEAF
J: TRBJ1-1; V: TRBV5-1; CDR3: ASSLEGASPEAF
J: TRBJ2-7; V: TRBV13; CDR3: ASSMQYEQY
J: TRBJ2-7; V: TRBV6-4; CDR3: ASSDSRWGTVPSYEQY
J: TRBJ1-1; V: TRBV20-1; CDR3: SARDPGRLDTEAF
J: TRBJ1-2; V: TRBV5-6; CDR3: ASSFWGPFPDYGYT
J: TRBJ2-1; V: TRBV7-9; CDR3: ASSTSGFSYNEQF
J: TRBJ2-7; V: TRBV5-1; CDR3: VSSSRPERFPYEQY
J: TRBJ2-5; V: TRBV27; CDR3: ASSKQGRYQETQY
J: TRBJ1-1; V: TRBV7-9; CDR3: ASSSQYRGVGDTEAF
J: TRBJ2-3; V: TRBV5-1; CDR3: ASSKTVSTDTQY
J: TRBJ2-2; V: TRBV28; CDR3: ASSHRDRARELF
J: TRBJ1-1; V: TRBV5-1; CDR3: ASRQTGGEAF
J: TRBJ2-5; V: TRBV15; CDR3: ATSRDPTLQETQY
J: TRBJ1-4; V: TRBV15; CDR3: ATSGTTEKLF
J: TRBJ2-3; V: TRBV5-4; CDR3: ASSFGGTTDTQY
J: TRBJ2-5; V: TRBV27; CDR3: ASWGAETQY
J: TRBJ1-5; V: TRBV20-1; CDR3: SAQTTYNQPQH
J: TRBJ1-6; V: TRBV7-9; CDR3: ASSLEGSSYNSPLH
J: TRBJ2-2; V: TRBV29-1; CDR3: SVESGQGAGELF
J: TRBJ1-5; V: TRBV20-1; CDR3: SARTRGGYSNQPQH
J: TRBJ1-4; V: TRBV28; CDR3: ASVPGHRGEKLF
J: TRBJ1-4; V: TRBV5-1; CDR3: ASSVGYGGEKLF
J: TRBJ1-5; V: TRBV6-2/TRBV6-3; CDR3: ASSPTSNQPQH
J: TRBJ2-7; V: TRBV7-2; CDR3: ASSRQGKGSYEQY
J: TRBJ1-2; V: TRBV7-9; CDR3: ASSLEVTGNGYT
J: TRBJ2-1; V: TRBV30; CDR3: AWSVAASGDMWQF
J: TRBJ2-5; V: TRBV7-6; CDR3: ASSLGLAGVLSGETQY
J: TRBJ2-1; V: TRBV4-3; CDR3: ASSRLTGTSGYNEQF
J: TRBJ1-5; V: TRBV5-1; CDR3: ASSLEGNSNQPQH
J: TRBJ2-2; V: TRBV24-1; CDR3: ATSDPQGRGTGELF
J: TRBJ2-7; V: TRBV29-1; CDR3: SVARTGGRVQYEQY
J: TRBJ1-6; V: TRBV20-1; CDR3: SASPDRTASPLH
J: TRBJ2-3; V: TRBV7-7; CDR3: ASSPGRDRTADTQY
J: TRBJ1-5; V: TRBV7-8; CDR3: ASSLAGGNSNQPQH
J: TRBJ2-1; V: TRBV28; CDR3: ASSFRPIISEQF
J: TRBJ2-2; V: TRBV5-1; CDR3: ASSRFAGGLNTGELF
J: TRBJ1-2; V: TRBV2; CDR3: ASSAGTASYGYT
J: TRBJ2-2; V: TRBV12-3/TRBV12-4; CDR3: ASTIQGGELF
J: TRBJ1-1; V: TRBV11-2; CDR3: ASSFFVKTGAENTEAF